Listed below are T cell receptor beta chains from one sample, sequenced in a study of blood T cell repertoires in COVID-19. The method was immunoSEQ multiplex PCR; TCRdb's version includes in-frame clones alone and lacks a portion of them. The table records about 66,000 clones, nearly 90% of them present only once. Specimen: peripheral blood. The receptors shown here come from a man in his 60s with acute or convalescent COVID-19. Each CDR3 is given with its conserved first and last residue. The D gene is left open where the match is weak. Size is omitted from some rows. Given values are once, few, many or a class for expanded clones.

size	D	J	V	CDR3	DNA
.	.	TRBJ1-2	TRBV2	CASRLSAENYGYTF	TGTGCCAGCAGGTTGTCGGCGGAGAACTATGGCTACACCTTC
.	.	TRBJ2-7	TRBV7-8	CASSLEQITEQYF	TGTGCCAGCAGCTTAGAACAGATTACCGAGCAGTACTTC
.	TRBD1	TRBJ2-1	TRBV7-3	CASSSPGTANNEQFF	TGTGCCAGCAGCTCCCCCGGGACAGCTAACAATGAGCAGTTCTTC
.	TRBD1	TRBJ2-3	TRBV10-3	CAISELEGAPLDTQYF	TGTGCCATCAGTGAGTTAGAGGGGGCCCCGCTAGATACGCAGTATTTT
.	.	TRBJ2-3	TRBV7-2	CASSLAVRGTTDTQYF	TGTGCCAGCAGCTTAGCTGTCAGGGGCACTACAGATACGCAGTATTTT
.	TRBD1	TRBJ1-5	TRBV7-2	CASSLRFPGQGSYQPQHF	TGTGCCAGCAGCTTAAGATTCCCGGGACAGGGTTCTTACCAGCCCCAGCATTTT
.	.	TRBJ1-5	TRBV6-6	CASSKLESNQPQHF	TGTGCCAGCAGCAAACTAGAAAGCAATCAGCCCCAGCATTTT
once	.	TRBJ1-5	TRBV5-6	CASSEQGYQPQHF	TGTGCCAGCAGCGAACAGGGTTATCAGCCCCAGCATTTT
.	TRBD1	TRBJ1-5	TRBV19	CASSTAGTGGLKPQHF	TGTGCCAGTAGTACCGCCGGGACAGGGGGCTTAAAGCCCCAGCATTTT
.	TRBD2	TRBJ2-1	TRBV11-3	CASSVDPPGTSEQFF	TGTGCCAGCAGCGTGGACCCGCCCGGGACTAGTGAGCAGTTCTTC
.	TRBD1	TRBJ1-2	TRBV12-5	CASGLVVDRGGYTF	TGTGCTAGTGGTTTGGTTGTGGACAGGGGAGGCTACACCTTC
.	.	TRBJ1-1	TRBV7-2	CASSLVEGWANTEAFF	TGTGCCAGCAGCTTAGTTGAGGGATGGGCGAACACTGAAGCTTTCTTT
.	.	TRBJ2-2	TRBV7-9	CASSLEARVSTGELFF	TGTGCCAGCAGCTTAGAGGCCAGGGTATCCACCGGGGAGCTGTTTTTT
.	TRBD1	TRBJ2-1	TRBV5-6	CASSFTGQGRNEQFF	TGTGCCAGCAGCTTCACGGGACAGGGCCGTAATGAGCAGTTCTTC
.	.	TRBJ1-1	TRBV10-3	CAISEPQGQGGPFF	TGTGCCATCAGTGAGCCACAGGGCCAGGGCGGACCTTTCTTT
.	.	TRBJ1-1	TRBV5-1	CASSSQGSPTEAFF	TGCGCCAGCAGCTCACAGGGTTCCCCCACTGAAGCTTTCTTT
.	TRBD1	TRBJ1-2	TRBV27	CASTTRQGAAGYTF	TGTGCCAGCACCACCCGACAGGGGGCTGCTGGCTACACCTTC
.	.	TRBJ2-3	TRBV5-4	CASSRAKTDTQYF	TGTGCCAGCAGCCGTGCTAAGACAGATACGCAGTATTTT
.	.	TRBJ1-3	TRBV4-1	CASSQDLGIRGSDTIYF	TGCGCCAGCAGCCAAGATCTAGGGATCCGGGGGTCGGACACCATATATTTT
once	.	TRBJ1-5	TRBV7-9	CASSQSLGEQPQHF	TGTGCCAGCAGCCAATCTCTAGGGGAACAGCCCCAGCATTTT
.	.	TRBJ1-5	TRBV6-2/TRBV6-3	CASSYSRAFNQPQHF	TGTGCCAGCAGTTACTCGAGGGCTTTCAATCAGCCCCAGCATTTT
.	TRBD2	TRBJ2-1	TRBV5-1	CATRGLAGANEQFF	TGCGCCACCCGGGGACTAGCGGGTGCAAATGAGCAGTTCTTC
few	.	TRBJ1-2	TRBV19	CASSPGGEFTLQNYGYTF	TGTGCCAGTAGCCCCGGAGGGGAGTTCACACTCCAAAACTATGGCTACACCTTC
.	.	TRBJ2-7	TRBV11-2	CASSLAGAAGHEQYF	TGTGCCAGCAGCTTAGCGGGGGCAGCGGGGCACGAGCAGTACTTC
.	.	TRBJ2-7	TRBV10-1	CASSESSGSSYEQYF	TGCGCCAGCAGTGAGTCTTCAGGTTCTTCCTACGAGCAGTACTTC
.	.	TRBJ1-1	TRBV6-2/TRBV6-3	CASSSTGQNEAFF	TGTGCCAGCAGCTCCACAGGACAGAATGAAGCTTTCTTT
.	TRBD1	TRBJ2-2	TRBV7-3	CASSLGTGLSGELFF	TGTGCCAGCAGCTTAGGGACAGGTTTATCCGGGGAGCTGTTTTTT
few	.	TRBJ2-5	TRBV7-8	CASSLVRLGETQYF	TGTGCCAGCAGCTTAGTGAGGCTCGGGGAGACCCAGTACTTC
.	TRBD1	TRBJ2-4	TRBV28	CASRDRGLYF	TGTGCCAGCAGGGACAGGGGGCTGTACTTC
.	TRBD1	TRBJ1-3	TRBV6-6	CATNRGSGNTIYF	TGTGCCACAAACAGGGGTTCGGGGAACACCATATATTTT
.	.	TRBJ2-3	TRBV2	CASSEANTRGTDTQYF	TGTGCCAGCAGTGAAGCTAACACTAGGGGGACAGATACGCAGTATTTT
.	.	TRBJ1-2	TRBV10-3	CAISESQGNYGYTF	TGTGCCATCAGTGAGTCGCAGGGGAACTATGGCTACACCTTC
.	.	TRBJ2-7	TRBV18	CASSPTFGSYEQYF	TGTGCCAGCTCACCTACTTTTGGTTCTTACGAGCAGTACTTC
.	TRBD2	TRBJ2-7	TRBV27	CASPKGSGTSPSRYEQYF	TGTGCCAGCCCCAAGGGCTCCGGGACTAGTCCATCACGCTACGAGCAGTACTTC
.	.	TRBJ1-2	TRBV5-4	CASSSGGPGYGYTF	TGTGCCAGTTCCTCGGGGGGGCCCGGCTATGGCTACACCTTC
.	.	TRBJ2-7	TRBV15	CATSRDLGAEQYF	TGTGCCACCAGCAGAGATCTGGGGGCCGAGCAGTACTTC
.	.	TRBJ1-4	TRBV14	CASSSEGLMNEKLFF	TGTGCCAGCAGCTCGGAGGGGCTCATGAATGAAAAACTGTTTTTT
.	.	TRBJ1-1	TRBV7-3	CASSSYTTANTEAFF	TGTGCCAGCAGTTCATACACGACAGCTAACACTGAAGCTTTCTTT
.	.	TRBJ1-5	TRBV7-8	CASSLYGNPGQPQHF	TGTGCCAGCAGCTTATACGGGAATCCCGGTCAGCCCCAGCATTTT
.	.	TRBJ2-5	TRBV19	CASSISRGETQYF	TGTGCCAGTAGTATTTCCCGGGGTGAGACCCAGTACTTC
.	.	TRBJ1-1	TRBV18	CASSPGRNTEAFF	TGTGCCAGCTCACCAGGGCGGAACACTGAAGCTTTCTTT
many	.	TRBJ1-6	TRBV5-1	CASSPEGSPLHF	TGCGCCAGCAGCCCGGAGGGATCACCCCTCCACTTT
.	.	TRBJ2-2	TRBV10-1	CASSDPRYTGELFF	TGCGCCAGCAGTGACCCGCGTTACACCGGGGAGCTGTTTTTT
.	.	TRBJ1-2	TRBV24-1	CATSNSAEVLSGYTF	TGTGCCACCAGCAATAGCGCCGAGGTTTTGAGTGGCTACACCTTC
.	.	TRBJ1-5	TRBV12-1	CASPPYGRNQPQHF	TGTGCCAGCCCCCCCTATGGGAGGAATCAGCCCCAGCATTTT
.	TRBD1	TRBJ1-2	TRBV5-1	CASSRRTGGNGYTF	TGCGCCAGCAGCCGGAGGACAGGGGGCAATGGCTACACCTTC
.	.	TRBJ1-1	TRBV7-9	CASSLSRYGGTEAFF	TGTGCCAGCAGCTTGTCGAGGTATGGGGGGACTGAAGCTTTCTTT
.	.	TRBJ1-4	TRBV3-1/TRBV3-2	CASSPPGEAGEKLFF	TGTGCCAGCAGCCCCCCCGGGGAGGCTGGGGAAAAACTGTTTTTT
.	.	TRBJ1-4	TRBV2	CASSLDRPNEKLFF	TGTGCCAGCAGTTTGGACAGACCTAATGAAAAACTGTTTTTT
.	.	TRBJ2-7	TRBV5-6	CASSLTGSGNYEQYF	TGTGCCAGCAGCCTAACCGGGTCCGGTAACTACGAGCAGTACTTC
.	TRBD1	TRBJ1-2	TRBV7-9	CASSLQGATLYGYTF	TGTGCCAGCAGCTTACAGGGGGCGACTTTATATGGCTACACCTTC